This record looks at one T cell receptor beta chain sequence and its context. With 0 bases removed from V and 0 bases from J, the gap between germline ends came to 10 bases. The CDR3 consists of 16 residues. CDR1 and CDR2 from the germline V gene are SGHTA and FQGNSA. Libraries were prepared by immunoSEQ multiplex PCR; TCRdb keeps only in-frame clonotypes and omits some of them. The sample carries about 2.4 million clones, around nine tenths recorded once. These data are taken from a study of shared clonotypes between healthy human individuals. The chain couples TRBV7-2 to TRBJ2-3; D remains unclear. Sequencing input: naive CD4+ T cells sorted from blood. The subset: CD45RA+ positively selected. This receptor was taken from a man aged 18 to 35 in good health. The CDR3 region has the DNA TGTGCCAGCAGCTTAGCGGCGCGGTCTAGCACAGATACGCAGTATTTT. It codes for CASSLAARSSTDTQYF.